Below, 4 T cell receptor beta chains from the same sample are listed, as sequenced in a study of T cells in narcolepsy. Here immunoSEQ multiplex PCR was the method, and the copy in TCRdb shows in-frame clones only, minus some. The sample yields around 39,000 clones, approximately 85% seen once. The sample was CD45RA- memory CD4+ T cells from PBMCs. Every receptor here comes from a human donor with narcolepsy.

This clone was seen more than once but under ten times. The CDR3 DNA reads TGTGCCAGTGCACAAGGTTCCGTTGGCTACACCTTC. Its protein is CASAQGSVGYTF. The J gene is TRBJ1-2, the V gene TRBV6-5, with D unresolved. The germline V gene encodes CDR1 MNHEY and CDR2 SVGAGI. The CDR3 is made up of 12 amino acids. V was trimmed by 9 bases and J by 7 bases, leaving 15 bases between them.

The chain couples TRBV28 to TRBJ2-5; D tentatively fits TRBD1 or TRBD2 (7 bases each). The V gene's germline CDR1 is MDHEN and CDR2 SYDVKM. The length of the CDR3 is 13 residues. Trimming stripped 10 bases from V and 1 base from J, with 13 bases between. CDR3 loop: CATQGGGQETQYF. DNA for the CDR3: TGTGCCACCCAGGGGGGGGGCCAAGAGACCCAGTACTTC.

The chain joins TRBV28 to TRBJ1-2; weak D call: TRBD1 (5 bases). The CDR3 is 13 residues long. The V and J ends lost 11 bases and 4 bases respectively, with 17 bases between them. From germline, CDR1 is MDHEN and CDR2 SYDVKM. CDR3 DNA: TGTGCCTCCCGGGGCAGGAAGGGCTATGGCTACACCTTC. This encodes CASRGRKGYGYTF.

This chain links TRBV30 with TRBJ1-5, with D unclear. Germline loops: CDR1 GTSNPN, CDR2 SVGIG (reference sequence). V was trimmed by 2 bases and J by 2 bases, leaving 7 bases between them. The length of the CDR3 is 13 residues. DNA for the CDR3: TGTGCCTGGAGTCTTGCAGGCAATCAGCCCCAGCATTTT. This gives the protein CAWSLAGNQPQHF.